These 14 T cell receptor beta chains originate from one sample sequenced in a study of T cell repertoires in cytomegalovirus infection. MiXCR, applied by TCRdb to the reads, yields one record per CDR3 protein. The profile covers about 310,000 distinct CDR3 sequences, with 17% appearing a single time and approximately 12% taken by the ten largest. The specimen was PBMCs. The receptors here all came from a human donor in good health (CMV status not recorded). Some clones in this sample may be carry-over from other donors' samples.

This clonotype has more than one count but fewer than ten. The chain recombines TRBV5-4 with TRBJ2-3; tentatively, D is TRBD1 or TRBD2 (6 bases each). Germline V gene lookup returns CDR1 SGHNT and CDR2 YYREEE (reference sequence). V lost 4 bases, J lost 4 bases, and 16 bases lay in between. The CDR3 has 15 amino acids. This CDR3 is CASSTPGGAADTQYF. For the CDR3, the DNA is TGTGCCAGCAGCACCCCCGGGGGCGCGGCAGATACGCAGTATTTT.

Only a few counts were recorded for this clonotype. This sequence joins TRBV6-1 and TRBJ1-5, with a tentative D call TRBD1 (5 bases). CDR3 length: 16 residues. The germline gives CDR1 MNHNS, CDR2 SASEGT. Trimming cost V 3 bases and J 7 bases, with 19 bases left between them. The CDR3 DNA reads TGTGCCAGCAGTGATTCTATTGGGGGGAGGCGACAGCCCCAGCATTTT. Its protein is CASSDSIGGRRQPQHF.

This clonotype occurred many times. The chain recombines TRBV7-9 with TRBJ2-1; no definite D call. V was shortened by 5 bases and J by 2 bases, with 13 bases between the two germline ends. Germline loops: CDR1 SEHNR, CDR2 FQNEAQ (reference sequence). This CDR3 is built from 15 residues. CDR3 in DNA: TGTGCCAGCAGCGTACGTCGCGAAACCTACAATGAGCAGTTCTTC. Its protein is CASSVRRETYNEQFF. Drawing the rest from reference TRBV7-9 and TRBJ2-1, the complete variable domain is DTGVSQNPRHKITKRGQNVTFRCDPISEHNRLYWYRQTLGQGPEFLTYFQNEAQLEKSRLLSDRFSAERPKGSFSTLEIQRTEQGDSAMYLCASSVRRETYNEQFFGPGTRLTVL.

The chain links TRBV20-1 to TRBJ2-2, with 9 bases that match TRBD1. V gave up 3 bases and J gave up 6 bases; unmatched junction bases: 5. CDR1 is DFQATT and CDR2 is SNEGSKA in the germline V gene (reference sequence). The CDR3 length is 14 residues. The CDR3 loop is CSARGQGRSGELFF. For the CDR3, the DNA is TGCAGTGCTAGGGGACAGGGACGGTCCGGGGAGCTGTTTTTT.

The CDR3 loop is CASSQRVGRVSPLHF. The CDR3 DNA reads as TGTGCCAGCAGCCAAAGAGTGGGCAGAGTATCACCCCTCCACTTT. The chain is built from TRBV3-1 and TRBJ1-6; D is uncertain. CDR3 size: 15 residues. Germline-derived CDR1 and CDR2 are LGHDT and YNNKEL (reference sequence). The ends were cut back, 2 bases at V and 10 bases at J, with 15 bases in the middle.

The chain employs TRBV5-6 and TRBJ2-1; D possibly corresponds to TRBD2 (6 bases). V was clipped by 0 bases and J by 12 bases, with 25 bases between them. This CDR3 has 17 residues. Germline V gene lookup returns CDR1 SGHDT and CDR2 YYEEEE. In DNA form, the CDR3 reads TGTGCCAGCAGCTTGGCCGGCGGGGCACTGATCAATGACGGGCAGTTCTTC. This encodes CASSLAGGALINDGQFF.

CDR3 sequence reads: CSASSGGANTGELFF. The CDR3 DNA is TGCAGTGCTTCTAGCGGGGGCGCGAACACCGGGGAGCTGTTTTTT. This chain joins TRBV20-1 and TRBJ2-2; 10 bases agree with TRBD2. With 5 bases clipped from V and 0 bases from J, the junction kept 3 bases outside the gene matches. This CDR3 contains 15 residues. Germline V gives CDR1 DFQATT, CDR2 SNEGSKA (reference sequence).

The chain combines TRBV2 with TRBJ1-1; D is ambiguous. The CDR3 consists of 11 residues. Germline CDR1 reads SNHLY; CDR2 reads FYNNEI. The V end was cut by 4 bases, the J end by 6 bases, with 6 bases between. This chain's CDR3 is CASSVTPEAFF. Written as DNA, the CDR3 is TGTGCCAGCAGTGTCACACCTGAAGCTTTCTTT.

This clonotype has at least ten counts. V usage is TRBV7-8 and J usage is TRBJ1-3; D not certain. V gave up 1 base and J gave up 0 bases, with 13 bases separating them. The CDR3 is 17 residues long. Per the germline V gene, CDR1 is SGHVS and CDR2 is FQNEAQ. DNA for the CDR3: TGTGCCAGCAGCTTAGTTAATGCAGGATTCTCTGGAAACACCATATATTTT. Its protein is CASSLVNAGFSGNTIYF.

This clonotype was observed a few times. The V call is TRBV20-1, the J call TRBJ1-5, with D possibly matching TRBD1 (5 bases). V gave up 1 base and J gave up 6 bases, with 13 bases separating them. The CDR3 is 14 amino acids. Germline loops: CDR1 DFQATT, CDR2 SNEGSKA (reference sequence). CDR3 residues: CSARGATGGQPQHF. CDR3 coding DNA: TGCAGTGCTAGAGGGGCTACCGGGGGTCAGCCCCAGCATTTT.

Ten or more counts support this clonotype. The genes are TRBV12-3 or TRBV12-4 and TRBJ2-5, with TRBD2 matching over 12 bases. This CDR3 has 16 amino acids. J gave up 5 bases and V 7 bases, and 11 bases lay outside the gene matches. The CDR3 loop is CASTTGLAGSAETQYF. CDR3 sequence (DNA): TGTGCCAGCACTACCGGACTAGCGGGGTCTGCGGAGACCCAGTACTTC.

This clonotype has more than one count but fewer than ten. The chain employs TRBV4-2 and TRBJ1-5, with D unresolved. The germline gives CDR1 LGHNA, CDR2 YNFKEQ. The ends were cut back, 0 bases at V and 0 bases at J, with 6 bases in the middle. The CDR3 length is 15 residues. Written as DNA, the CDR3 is TGTGCCAGCAGCCAAGACAGCCATAGCAATCAGCCCCAGCATTTT. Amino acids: CASSQDSHSNQPQHF.

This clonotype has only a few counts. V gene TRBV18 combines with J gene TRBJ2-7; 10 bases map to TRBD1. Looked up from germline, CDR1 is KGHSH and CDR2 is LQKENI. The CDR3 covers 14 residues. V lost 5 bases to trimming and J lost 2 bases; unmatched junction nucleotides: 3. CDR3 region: CASSGGQGAYEQYF. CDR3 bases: TGTGCCAGCTCAGGTGGACAGGGGGCCTACGAGCAGTACTTC.

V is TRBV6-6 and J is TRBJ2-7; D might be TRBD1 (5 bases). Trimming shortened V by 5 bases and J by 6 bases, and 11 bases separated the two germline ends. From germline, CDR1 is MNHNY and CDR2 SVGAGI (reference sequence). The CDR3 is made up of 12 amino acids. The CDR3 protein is CASSPGNCEQYF. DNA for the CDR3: TGTGCCAGCAGTCCAGGGAACTGCGAGCAGTACTTC.